This is a list of T cell receptor beta chains from one sample in a study of PD-1 blockade in classical Hodgkin lymphoma. Clones were read by immunoSEQ multiplex PCR, and TCRdb kept only the in-frame ones, dropping some. Here the sample spans 19,000 or so clones, about 81% being singletons. The sample consisted of peripheral blood mononuclear cells (PBMCs), taken at baseline. All receptors come from a human donor with classical Hodgkin lymphoma. CDR3s include the opening cysteine and the closing phenylalanine or tryptophan. D genes are given only for firm matches. Expanded clones are given a class, and other clones once, few, many or no size at all.

D,V,size,J,CDR3,DNA
.,TRBV4-1,few,TRBJ2-6,CASSQLGGSGANVLTF,TGCGCCAGCAGCCAACTCGGGGGATCTGGGGCCAACGTCCTGACTTTC
TRBD2,TRBV5-6,.,TRBJ2-1,CASSLAGGNEQFF,TGTGCCAGCAGCTTAGCGGGGGGGAATGAGCAGTTCTTC
.,TRBV5-6,.,TRBJ2-7,CASSIQGLSYEQYF,TGTGCCAGCAGCATCCAGGGACTGTCCTACGAGCAGTACTTC
.,TRBV2,few,TRBJ2-1,CASSEALGAQFF,TGTGCCAGCAGTGAAGCGCTCGGAGCTCAGTTCTTC
.,TRBV4-1,.,TRBJ2-7,CASSQKEETYEQYF,TGCGCCAGCAGCCAAAAGGAGGAGACCTACGAGCAGTACTTC
.,TRBV2,.,TRBJ1-5,CASSSNWDQPQHF,TGTGCCAGCAGTTCGAACTGGGATCAGCCCCAGCATTTT
.,TRBV6-1,.,TRBJ2-3,CASKRVFTDTQYF,TGTGCCAGCAAAAGGGTTTTCACAGATACGCAGTATTTT
TRBD2,TRBV5-1,once,TRBJ2-5,CASSLGLGTSGETQYF,TGCGCCAGCAGCTTGGGTCTCGGGACTAGCGGGGAGACCCAGTACTTC
TRBD1,TRBV11-2,.,TRBJ2-3,CASSLWQGATDTQYF,TGTGCCAGCAGCTTATGGCAGGGGGCTACAGATACGCAGTATTTT
.,TRBV5-1,once,TRBJ2-3,CASTLGGTGSQDTQYF,TGCGCCAGCACTCTGGGTGGTACAGGCTCCCAAGATACGCAGTATTTT
.,TRBV29-1,once,TRBJ2-3,CSVTVGPRTDTQYF,TGCAGCGTCACGGTAGGGCCCAGAACGGATACGCAGTATTTT
.,TRBV18,.,TRBJ1-1,CASSLTGQNTEAFF,TGTGCCAGCTCACTGACTGGACAGAACACTGAAGCTTTCTTT
.,TRBV4-1,.,TRBJ1-5,CASSQAGTGNQPQHF,TGCGCCAGCAGCCAAGCCGGGACGGGGAATCAGCCCCAGCATTTT
.,TRBV7-9,.,TRBJ2-4,CASSRSGGAKNIQYF,TGTGCCAGCAGCCGTTCTGGGGGAGCCAAAAACATTCAGTACTTC
.,TRBV6-1,medium-sized,TRBJ1-1,CASSDILRGSLAFF,TGTGCCAGCAGTGATATCCTCAGGGGATCCCTAGCTTTCTTT
.,TRBV11-3,.,TRBJ2-1,CASSLGAGGEQFF,TGTGCCAGCAGCTTAGGGGCCGGAGGGGAGCAGTTCTTC
.,TRBV7-9,.,TRBJ1-3,CASSLPGAGNTIYF,TGTGCCAGCAGCTTACCCGGGGCTGGAAACACCATATATTTT
TRBD1,TRBV12-5,once,TRBJ2-6,CASGQGATAGANVLTF,TGTGCTAGTGGTCAGGGGGCTACTGCTGGGGCCAACGTCCTGACTTTC
TRBD2,TRBV5-1,.,TRBJ2-3,CASSLGGGPTDTQYF,TGCGCCAGCAGCTTGGGCGGGGGTCCCACAGATACGCAGTATTTT
.,TRBV25-1,once,TRBJ2-1,CASSDPTGPNEQFF,TGTGCCAGCAGTGACCCCACTGGGCCCAATGAGCAGTTCTTC
.,TRBV14,.,TRBJ1-2,CASSPRGSHYGYTF,TGTGCCAGCAGCCCACGGGGATCTCACTATGGCTACACCTTC
.,TRBV5-5,.,TRBJ1-1,CASSPDRPFTLNTEAFF,TGTGCCAGCAGCCCTGACAGACCATTTACCCTAAACACTGAAGCTTTCTTT
TRBD2,TRBV2,few,TRBJ2-1,CASSELVGLAGTSSYNEQFF,TGTGCCAGCAGTGAACTTGTTGGACTAGCGGGGACAAGCTCCTACAATGAGCAGTTCTTC
.,TRBV11-2,.,TRBJ2-7,CASSFGAGGIYEQYF,.